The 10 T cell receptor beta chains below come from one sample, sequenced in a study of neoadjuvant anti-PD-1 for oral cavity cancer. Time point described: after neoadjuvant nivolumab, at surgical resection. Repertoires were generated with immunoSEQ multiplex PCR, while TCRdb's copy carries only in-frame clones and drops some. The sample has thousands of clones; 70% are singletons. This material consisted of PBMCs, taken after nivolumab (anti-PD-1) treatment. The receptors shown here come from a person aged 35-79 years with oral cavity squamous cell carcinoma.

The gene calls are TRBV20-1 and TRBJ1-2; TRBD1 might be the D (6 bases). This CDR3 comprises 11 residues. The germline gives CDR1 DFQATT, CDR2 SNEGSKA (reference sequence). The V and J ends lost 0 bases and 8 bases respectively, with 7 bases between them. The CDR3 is CSAREDSGYTF. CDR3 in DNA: TGCAGTGCTAGAGAGGACAGCGGCTACACCTTC.

The DNA of the CDR3 is TGTGCCAGCAGTGACAGGGACGCCGGGGAGCTGTTTTTT. As protein: CASSDRDAGELFF. The V gene is TRBV6-1, the J gene TRBJ2-2; D is perhaps TRBD1 or TRBD2 (5 bases each). This CDR3 spans 13 amino acids. Trimming stripped 3 bases from V and 6 bases from J, with 8 bases between. Germline CDR1 and CDR2: MNHNS and SASEGT.

The CDR3: CASSQLAGFTEAFF. DNA for the CDR3: TGTGCCAGCAGTCAACTCGCCGGGTTCACTGAAGCTTTCTTT. The chain joins TRBV6-5 to TRBJ1-1; D uncertain. Germline assignment: CDR1 MNHEY and CDR2 SVGAGI. Between the trimmed V and J ends, which lost 5 bases and 4 bases, there was a span of 14 bases. The length of the CDR3 is 14 residues.

The CDR3 loop reads CASKPPEGTQYF. CDR3 coding DNA: TGTGCCAGTAAACCCCCCGAGGGGACGCAGTATTTT. This chain uses TRBV19 with TRBJ2-3; D is perhaps TRBD1 or TRBD2 (5 bases each). The CDR3 sequence is 12 residues long. The V gene's germline CDR1 is LNHDA and CDR2 SQIVND (reference sequence). The ends were cut back, 7 bases at V and 9 bases at J, with 14 bases in the middle.

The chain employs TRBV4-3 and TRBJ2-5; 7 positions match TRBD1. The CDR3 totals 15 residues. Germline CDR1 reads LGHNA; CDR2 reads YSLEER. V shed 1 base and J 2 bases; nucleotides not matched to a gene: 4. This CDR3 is CASSQADRVQETQYF. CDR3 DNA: TGCGCCAGCAGCCAAGCCGACAGGGTGCAAGAGACCCAGTACTTC.

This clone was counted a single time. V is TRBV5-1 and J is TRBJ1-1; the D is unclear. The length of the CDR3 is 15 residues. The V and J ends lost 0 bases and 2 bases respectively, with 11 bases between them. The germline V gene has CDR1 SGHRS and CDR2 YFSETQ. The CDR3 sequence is CASSLEATINTEAFF. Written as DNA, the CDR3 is TGCGCCAGCAGCTTGGAGGCGACAATTAACACTGAAGCTTTCTTT.

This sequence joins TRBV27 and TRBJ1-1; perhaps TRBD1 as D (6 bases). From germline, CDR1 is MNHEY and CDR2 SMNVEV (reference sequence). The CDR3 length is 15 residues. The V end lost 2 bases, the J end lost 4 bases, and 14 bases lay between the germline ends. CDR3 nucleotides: TGTGCCAGCAGTTTAACGACAGGAGGCTTCACTGAAGCTTTCTTT. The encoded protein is CASSLTTGGFTEAFF.

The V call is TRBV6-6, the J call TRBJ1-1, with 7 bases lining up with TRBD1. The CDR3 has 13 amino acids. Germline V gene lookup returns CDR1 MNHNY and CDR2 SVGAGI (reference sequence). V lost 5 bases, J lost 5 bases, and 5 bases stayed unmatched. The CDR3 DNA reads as TGTGCCAGCAGTCCGGGACAGACTACTGAAGCTTTCTTT. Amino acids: CASSPGQTTEAFF.

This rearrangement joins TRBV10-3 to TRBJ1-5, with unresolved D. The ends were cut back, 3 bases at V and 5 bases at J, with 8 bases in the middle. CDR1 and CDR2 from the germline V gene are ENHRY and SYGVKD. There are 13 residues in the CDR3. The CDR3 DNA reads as TGTGCCATCAGTGACGGGCTAGATCAGCCCCAGCATTTT. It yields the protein CAISDGLDQPQHF.

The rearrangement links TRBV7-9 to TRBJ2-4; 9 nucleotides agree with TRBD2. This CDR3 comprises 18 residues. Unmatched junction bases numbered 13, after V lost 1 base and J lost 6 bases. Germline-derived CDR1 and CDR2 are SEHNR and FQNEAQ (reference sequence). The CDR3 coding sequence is TGTGCCAGCAGCTTAGACGCTAGCGGGGTACCTCCGGGAAACATTCAGTACTTC. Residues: CASSLDASGVPPGNIQYF.